Presented here are 16 T cell receptor beta chains from one specimen sequenced in a study of T cells in Graves' hyperthyroidism and ophthalmopathy. RNA transcripts yielded amplified TCR beta CDR3 regions. In the first-round RT-PCR of the TCR CDR3, the HTBI primer set was used. TCRdb reprocessed the multiplex PCR reads via MiXCR and lists one record per CDR3 protein. The data show around 340,000 distinct CDR3 sequences, approximately 13% seen once. Material: blood. Receptors originate from a woman in her 30s with Graves' hyperthyroidism.

The rearrangement joins TRBV5-1 to TRBJ2-1; 7 nucleotides agree with TRBD1. J gave up 9 bases and V 4 bases, and 22 bases lay outside the gene matches. Germline CDR1 SGHRS, CDR2 YFSETQ. This CDR3 is built from 18 residues. In DNA, the CDR3 is TGCGCCAGCAGCCGCATACAGGGGAGAATAGTTAGGGCCTGTGAGCAGTTCTTC. Amino acid sequence: CASSRIQGRIVRACEQFF.

This clonotype has only a few counts. The chain links TRBV5-4 to TRBJ2-1; D gene uncertain. Germline-derived CDR1 and CDR2 are SGHNT and YYREEE (reference sequence). This CDR3 has 14 amino acids. The V gene lost 1 base and the J gene lost 5 bases, with 10 bases spanning the gap. The CDR3 region is CASSLPQVDNEQFF. Written as DNA, the CDR3 is TGTGCCAGCAGCTTGCCTCAGGTGGACAATGAGCAGTTCTTC.

This clonotype has a count of ten or more. The V and J genes are TRBV6-1 and TRBJ1-1, with 7 bases aligning to TRBD1. The V gene's germline CDR1 is MNHNS and CDR2 SASEGT. CDR3 length: 15 amino acids. With 6 bases clipped from V and 7 bases from J, the junction kept 14 bases outside the gene matches. The CDR3 loop reads CASRYTGDDFIEAFF. The CDR3 nucleotides read TGTGCCAGCAGGTATACAGGGGATGATTTTATTGAAGCTTTCTTT.

At least ten counts were recorded for this clonotype. V usage is TRBV28 and J usage is TRBJ1-2, with D perhaps matching TRBD1 (6 bases). Germline loops: CDR1 MDHEN, CDR2 SYDVKM. Trimming stripped 7 bases from V and 2 bases from J, with 11 bases between. This CDR3 has 13 amino acids. The CDR3 sequence: CASTEDRNYGYTF. In nucleotides, the CDR3 is TGTGCCAGCACTGAGGACAGAAACTATGGCTACACCTTC.

The table lists this clonotype with a few counts. The V and J genes are TRBV28 and TRBJ1-2, with 10 bases aligning to TRBD1. The V and J ends lost 8 bases and 2 bases, in that order; junction bases with no gene match: 8. Germline V gives CDR1 MDHEN, CDR2 SYDVKM. The CDR3 contains 15 residues. Here the CDR3 reads CASLTPGQGNYGYTF. In DNA form, the CDR3 reads TGTGCCAGCCTAACCCCGGGACAGGGGAACTATGGCTACACCTTC.

There are many counts of this clonotype. This rearrangement joins TRBV2 to TRBJ2-1; D call uncertain. CDR1 and CDR2 from the germline V gene are SNHLY and FYNNEI. The V end was cut by 7 bases, the J end by 4 bases, with 11 bases between. The CDR3 loop spans 13 amino acids. The chain's CDR3 is CASTQNTYNEQFF. The CDR3, as DNA: TGTGCCAGCACCCAGAATACTTACAATGAGCAGTTCTTC. The whole variable domain, filled in from reference TRBV2 and TRBJ2-1, reads EPEVTQTPSHQVTQMGQEVILRCVPISNHLYFYWYRQILGQKVEFLVSFYNNEISEKSEIFDDQFSVERPDGSNFTLKIRSTKLEDSAMYFCASTQNTYNEQFFGPGTRLTVL.

The chain combines TRBV5-1 with TRBJ2-1; possibly TRBD1 or TRBD2 for D (5 bases each). This CDR3 has 16 residues. With 4 bases removed from V and 3 bases from J, the gap between germline ends came to 17 bases. Germline V gene lookup returns CDR1 SGHRS and CDR2 YFSETQ. The CDR3 sequence: CASSPAAGGGYNEQFF. DNA of the CDR3: TGCGCCAGCAGCCCGGCCGCGGGTGGGGGCTACAATGAGCAGTTCTTC.

The chain combines TRBV15 with TRBJ2-1; 14 bases line up with TRBD2. CDR3 length equals 19 residues. The J segment lost 9 bases and the V segment lost 4 bases, leaving 17 bases of the junction unmatched. CDR1 is LNHNV and CDR2 is YYDKDF in the germline V gene (reference sequence). The CDR3 sequence is CATSTGLAGVKRRGGEQFF. CDR3 bases: TGTGCCACCAGCACGGGACTAGCGGGAGTTAAGAGGCGAGGCGGTGAGCAGTTCTTC.

This clonotype was counted a few times. The rearrangement uses TRBV29-1 and TRBJ1-3; no definite D call. CDR3 length equals 13 residues. The V end was cut by 4 bases, the J end by 4 bases, with 11 bases between. Per the germline V gene, CDR1 is SQVTM and CDR2 is ANQGSEA. CDR3 region: CSVGLSVGNTIYF. The CDR3 DNA sequence: TGCAGCGTTGGGCTGTCAGTCGGAAACACCATATATTTT.

Comments on this clonotype: At one of its ends the junction is not consistent with the germline gene, which may arise from a read error. V is TRBV12-3 or TRBV12-4 and J is TRBJ2-7, with D unresolved. This CDR3 is built from 13 residues. As DNA, the CDR3 is TGTGCCAGCAGTTTCGGGCAGTCCTACGAGCAGCACTTC. It encodes CASSFGQSYEQHF.

This clonotype came up many times. This chain connects TRBV2 to TRBJ2-7; tentative D call: TRBD1 (7 bases). V was trimmed by 6 bases and J by 2 bases, leaving 11 bases between them. The CDR3 runs to 13 residues. CDR1 and CDR2 from the germline V gene are SNHLY and FYNNEI. Here the CDR3 reads CASRAGQTYEQYF. The CDR3, as DNA: TGTGCCAGCAGGGCGGGACAGACCTACGAGCAGTACTTC. Variable domain in full (rest from reference TRBV2 and TRBJ2-7): EPEVTQTPSHQVTQMGQEVILRCVPISNHLYFYWYRQILGQKVEFLVSFYNNEISEKSEIFDDQFSVERPDGSNFTLKIRSTKLEDSAMYFCASRAGQTYEQYFGPGTRLTVT.

The chain couples TRBV28 to TRBJ2-5, with 8 bases matching TRBD2. Germline CDR1 and CDR2: MDHEN and SYDVKM. The ends lost 3 bases at V and 1 base at J; junction bases unmatched: 4. This CDR3 has 15 residues. The CDR3 DNA reads as TGTGCCAGCAGTTTTCTGCGGGGGGCCCAAGAGACCCAGTACTTC. Its translation is CASSFLRGAQETQYF. Full variable domain (missing parts from reference TRBV28 and TRBJ2-5): DVKVTQSSRYLVKRTGEKVFLECVQDMDHENMFWYRQDPGLGLRLIYFSYDVKMKEKGDIPEGYSVSREKKERFSLILESASTNQTSMYLCASSFLRGAQETQYFGPGTRLLVL.

This sequence joins TRBV29-1 and TRBJ2-1, with a weak D call TRBD2 (6 bases). Germline loops: CDR1 SQVTM, CDR2 ANQGSEA. The CDR3 extends over 14 amino acids. V shed 7 bases and J shed 7 bases, with 20 bases lying between them. The CDR3, as DNA: TGCAGCGCCGATACTCAGGCAGGGAGGAATGAGCAGTTCTTC. Protein product: CSADTQAGRNEQFF.

This clonotype was seen only a few times. The V call is TRBV10-3, the J call TRBJ2-7; D is unclear. Germline assignment: CDR1 ENHRY and CDR2 SYGVKD. V was cut by 2 bases and J by 3 bases, with 5 bases left in between. CDR3 length equals 12 residues. The CDR3 bases are TGTGCCATCAGTGAGACGCGCTACGAGCAGTACTTC. The encoded protein is CAISETRYEQYF.

At least ten counts were recorded for this clonotype. The gene calls are TRBV20-1 and TRBJ1-2, with TRBD1 identical over 9 bases. Germline CDR1 DFQATT, CDR2 SNEGSKA (reference sequence). The V gene end was trimmed by 6 bases and the J gene end by 6 bases; junction bases not matched to a gene: 5. There are 12 residues in the CDR3. CDR3 loop: CSAPRQGDGYTF. CDR3 in DNA: TGCAGTGCGCCTAGACAGGGGGATGGCTACACCTTC.

The table lists this clonotype with a few counts. Given a much more abundant clone one base away, this may be a read error. The chain links TRBV11-2 to TRBJ2-5; the match to TRBD2 covers 7 bases. Germline trimming cut 5 bases from V and 2 bases from J; bases unmatched to any gene: 5. This CDR3 contains 14 residues. The germline V gene encodes CDR1 SGHAT and CDR2 FQNNGV. The CDR3 sequence is CASSGPGGQETQYF. The DNA for the CDR3 is TGTGCCAGCAGCGGGCCCGGGGGGCAAGAGACCCAGTACTTC.